Detailed here is one T cell receptor beta chain. Antigen specificity is unknown. The CDR3 sequence is 13 residues long. V lost 2 bases to trimming and J lost 7 bases, with 11 bases between them. Germline loops: CDR1 KGHSH, CDR2 LQKENI. This sample is part of a study of T cells after yellow fever vaccination. Notes on the study in general: Although the secondary response was weaker, it peaked faster, at day 5 versus 15. The CD4 compartment and the CD8 compartment contained a small share of clonotypes in common. Clones that expanded after primary vaccination mostly reappeared after the booster (just under 98% CD4, about 91% CD8).

They built TCR cDNA with 5'RACE template switching, a step that put in a universal primer site and UMIs. TCRdb processed the 5' RACE reads anew with MiXCR; each CDR3 protein has one entry. The table records 300,000 to 400,000 distinct CDR3 sequences, around an eighth of them present only once. The receptor was isolated from a man younger than 35 who received the YFV17D yellow fever vaccine. V is TRBV18 and J is TRBJ1-1, with D hard to call. The specimen comprised CD4+ T cells sorted from PBMCs, sampled 15 days after the yellow fever booster vaccination. The CDR3 loop is CASSPVNDGEAFF. The CDR3 DNA sequence: TGTGCCAGCTCACCAGTTAACGACGGTGAAGCTTTCTTT.